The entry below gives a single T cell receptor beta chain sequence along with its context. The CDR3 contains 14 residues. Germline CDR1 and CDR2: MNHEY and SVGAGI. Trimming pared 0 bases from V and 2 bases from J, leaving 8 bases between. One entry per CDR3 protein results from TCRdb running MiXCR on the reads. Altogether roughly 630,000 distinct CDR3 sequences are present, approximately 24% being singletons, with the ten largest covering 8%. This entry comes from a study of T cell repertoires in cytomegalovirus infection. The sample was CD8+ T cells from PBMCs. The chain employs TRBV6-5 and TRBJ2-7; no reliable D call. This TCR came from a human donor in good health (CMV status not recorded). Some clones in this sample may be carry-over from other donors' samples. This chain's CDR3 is CASSYSGSPYEQYV. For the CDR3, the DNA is TGTGCCAGCAGTTACTCTGGCAGTCCCTACGAGCAGTACGTC.